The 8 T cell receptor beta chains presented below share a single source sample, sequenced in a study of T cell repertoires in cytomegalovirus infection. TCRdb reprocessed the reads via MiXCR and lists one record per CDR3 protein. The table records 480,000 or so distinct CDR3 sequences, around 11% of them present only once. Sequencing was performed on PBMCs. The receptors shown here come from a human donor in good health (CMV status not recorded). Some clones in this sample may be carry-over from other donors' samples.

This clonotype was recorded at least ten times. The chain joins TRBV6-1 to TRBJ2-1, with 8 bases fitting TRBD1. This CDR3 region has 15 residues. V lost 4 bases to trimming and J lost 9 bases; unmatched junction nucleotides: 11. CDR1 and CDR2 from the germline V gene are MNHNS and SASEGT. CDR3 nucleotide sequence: TGTGCCAGCAGTGGAGGTAGGACAGGGCCTGGTGAGCAGTTCTTC. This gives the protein CASSGGRTGPGEQFF.

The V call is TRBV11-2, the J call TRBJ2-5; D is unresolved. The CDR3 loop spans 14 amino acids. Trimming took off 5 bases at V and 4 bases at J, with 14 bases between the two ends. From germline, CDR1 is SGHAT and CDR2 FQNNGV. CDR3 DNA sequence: TGTGCCAGCAGCACATGGGCGGTACGAGAGACCCAGTACTTC. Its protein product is CASSTWAVRETQYF. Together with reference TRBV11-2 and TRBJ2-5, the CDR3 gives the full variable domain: EAGVAQSPRYKIIEKRQSVAFWCNPISGHATLYWYQQILGQGPKLLIQFQNNGVVDDSQLPKDRFSAERLKGVDSTLKIQPAKLEDSAVYLCASSTWAVRETQYFGPGTRLLVL.

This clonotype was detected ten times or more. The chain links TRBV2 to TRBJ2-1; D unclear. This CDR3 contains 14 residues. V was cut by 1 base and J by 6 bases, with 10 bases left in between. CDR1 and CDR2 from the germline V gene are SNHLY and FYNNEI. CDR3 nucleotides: TGTGCCAGCAGTGAAGATGCGGCGTCCAATGAGCAGTTCTTC. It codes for CASSEDAASNEQFF.

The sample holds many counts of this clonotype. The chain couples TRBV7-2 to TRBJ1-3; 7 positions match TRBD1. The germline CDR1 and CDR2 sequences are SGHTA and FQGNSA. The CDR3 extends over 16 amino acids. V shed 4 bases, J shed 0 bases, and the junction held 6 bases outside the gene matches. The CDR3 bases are TGTGCCAGCAGCTCGGGACAGCGCCACTCTGGAAACACCATATATTTT. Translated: CASSSGQRHSGNTIYF.

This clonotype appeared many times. The DNA for the CDR3 is TGTGCCAGCAGGACCCCCGGGACAGGGAGGGACTATGGCTACACCTTC. Amino acids: CASRTPGTGRDYGYTF. The chain couples TRBV6-1 to TRBJ1-2; 9 bases are shared with TRBD1. The germline CDR1 and CDR2 sequences are MNHNS and SASEGT. With 6 bases clipped from V and 3 bases from J, the junction kept 11 bases outside the gene matches. There are 16 residues in the CDR3.

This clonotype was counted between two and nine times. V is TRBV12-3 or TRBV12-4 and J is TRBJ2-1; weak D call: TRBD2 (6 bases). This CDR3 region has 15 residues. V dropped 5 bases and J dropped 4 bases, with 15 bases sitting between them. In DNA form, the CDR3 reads TGTGCCAGCAGTCCCCTGGGGAGGTTGTACAATGAGCAGTTCTTC. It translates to CASSPLGRLYNEQFF.

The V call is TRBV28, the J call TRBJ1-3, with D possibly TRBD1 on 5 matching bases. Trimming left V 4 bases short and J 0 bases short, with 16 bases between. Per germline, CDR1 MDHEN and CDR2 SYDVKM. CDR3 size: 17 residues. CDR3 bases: TGTGCCAGCAGTTCCCCTTGGGACCCGAGCTCTGGAAACACCATATATTTT. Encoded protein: CASSSPWDPSSGNTIYF.

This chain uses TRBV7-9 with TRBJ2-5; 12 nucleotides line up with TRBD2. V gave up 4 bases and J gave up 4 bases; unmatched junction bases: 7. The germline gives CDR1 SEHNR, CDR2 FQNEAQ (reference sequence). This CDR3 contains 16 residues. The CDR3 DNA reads TGTGCCAGCAGCTCGACTAGCGGGAGACTCCGAGAGACCCAGTACTTC. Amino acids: CASSSTSGRLRETQYF.